This TCR beta chain emerged from a study of blood T cell repertoires in COVID-19. Study as a whole: From T cells, B-cell-depleted T cells, or PBMCs came the material, which was cDNA or gDNA.

Clones were read by immunoSEQ multiplex PCR, and TCRdb kept only the in-frame ones, dropping some. The table shows some 40,000 clones, with approximately 92% occurring only once. The CDR3 covers 14 residues. CDR1 is SGHTS, CDR2 YDEGEE, per germline. Trimming cost V 1 base and J 8 bases; bases outside gene matches: 5. Material: peripheral blood. The sequence was obtained from a woman over 75 with acute or convalescent COVID-19. The chain carries TRBV5-8 and TRBJ1-4, with 7 bases identical to TRBD1. The CDR3 protein is CASSLSGTAEKLFF. In nucleotides, the CDR3 is TGTGCCAGCAGCTTGTCGGGGACAGCCGAAAAACTGTTTTTT. The full variable domain, in which reference TRBV5-8 and TRBJ1-4 provide the parts outside the CDR3, is EAGVTQSPTHLIKTRGQQATLRCSPISGHTSVYWYQQALGLGLQFLLWYDEGEERNRGNFPPRFSGRQFPNYSSELNVNALELEDSALYLCASSLSGTAEKLFFGSGTQLSVL.